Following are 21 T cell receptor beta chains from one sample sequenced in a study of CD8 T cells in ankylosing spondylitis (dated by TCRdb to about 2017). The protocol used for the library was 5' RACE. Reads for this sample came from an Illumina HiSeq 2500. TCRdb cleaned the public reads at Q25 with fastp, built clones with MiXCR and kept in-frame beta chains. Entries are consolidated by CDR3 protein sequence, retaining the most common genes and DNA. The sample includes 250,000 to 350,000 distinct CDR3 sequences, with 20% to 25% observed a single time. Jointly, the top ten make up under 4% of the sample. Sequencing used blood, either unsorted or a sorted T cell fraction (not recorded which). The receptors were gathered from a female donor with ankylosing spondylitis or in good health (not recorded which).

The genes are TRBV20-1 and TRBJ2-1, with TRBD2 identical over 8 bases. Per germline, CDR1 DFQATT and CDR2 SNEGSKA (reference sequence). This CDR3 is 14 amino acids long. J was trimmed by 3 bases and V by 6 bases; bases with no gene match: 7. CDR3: CSAGGTRGYNEQFF. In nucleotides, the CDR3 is TGCAGTGCCGGTGGGACTAGGGGCTACAATGAGCAGTTCTTC.

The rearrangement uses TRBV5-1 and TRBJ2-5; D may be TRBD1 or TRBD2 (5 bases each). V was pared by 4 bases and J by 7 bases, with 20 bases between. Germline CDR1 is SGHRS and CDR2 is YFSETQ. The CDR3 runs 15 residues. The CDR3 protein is CASSPTETGTGTQYF. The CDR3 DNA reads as TGCGCCAGCAGCCCGACAGAGACCGGGACGGGGACCCAGTACTTC.

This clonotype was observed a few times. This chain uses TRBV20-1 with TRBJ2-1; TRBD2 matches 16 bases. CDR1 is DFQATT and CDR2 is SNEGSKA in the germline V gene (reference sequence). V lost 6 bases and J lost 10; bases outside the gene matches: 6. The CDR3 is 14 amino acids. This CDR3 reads CSAGTSGRASEQFF. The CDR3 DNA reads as TGCAGTGCAGGGACTAGCGGGAGGGCCTCGGAGCAGTTCTTC.

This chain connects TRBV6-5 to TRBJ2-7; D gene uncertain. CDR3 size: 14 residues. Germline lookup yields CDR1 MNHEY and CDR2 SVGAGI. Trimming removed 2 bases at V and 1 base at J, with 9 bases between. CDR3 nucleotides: TGTGCCAGCAGTTACAGGCAGCCTTCCTACGAGCAGTACTTC. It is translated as CASSYRQPSYEQYF.

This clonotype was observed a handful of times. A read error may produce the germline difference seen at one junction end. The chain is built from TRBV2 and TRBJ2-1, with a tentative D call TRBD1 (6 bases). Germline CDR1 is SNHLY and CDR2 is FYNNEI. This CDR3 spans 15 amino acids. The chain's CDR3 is CASSSQGSSYNEQLF. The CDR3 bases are TGTGCCAGCAGTAGTCAGGGGAGCTCCTACAATGAGCAGCTCTTC.

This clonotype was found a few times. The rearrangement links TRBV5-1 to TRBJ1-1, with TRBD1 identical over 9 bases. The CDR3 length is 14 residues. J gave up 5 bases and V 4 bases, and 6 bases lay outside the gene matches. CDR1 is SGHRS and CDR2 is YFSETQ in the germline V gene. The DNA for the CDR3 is TGCGCCAGCAGCCTGGGTGACAGGGGGACTGAAGCTTTCTTT. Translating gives CASSLGDRGTEAFF.

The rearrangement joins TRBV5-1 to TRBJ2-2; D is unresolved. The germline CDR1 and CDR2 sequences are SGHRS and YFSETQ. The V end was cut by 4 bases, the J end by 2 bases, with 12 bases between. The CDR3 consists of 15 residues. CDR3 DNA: TGCGCCAGCAGCCCCCGGCCGAGTAACACCGGGGAGCTGTTTTTT. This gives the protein CASSPRPSNTGELFF.

The CDR3 DNA sequence: TGTGCCAGCAGCTCAGGGGGGCGTGCGTACACTGAAGCTTTCTTT. It yields the protein CASSSGGRAYTEAFF. The chain couples TRBV7-9 to TRBJ1-1; 7 nucleotides agree with TRBD1. CDR1 and CDR2 from the germline V gene are SEHNR and FQNEAQ (reference sequence). V was pared by 4 bases and J by 3 bases, with 8 bases of the junction left unmatched. The CDR3 spans 15 residues.

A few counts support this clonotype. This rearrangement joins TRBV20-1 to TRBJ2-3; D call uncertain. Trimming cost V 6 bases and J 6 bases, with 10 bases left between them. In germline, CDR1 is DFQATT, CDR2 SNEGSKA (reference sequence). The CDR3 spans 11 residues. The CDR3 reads CSAESQDTQYF. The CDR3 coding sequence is TGCAGTGCCGAGAGTCAGGATACGCAGTATTTT.

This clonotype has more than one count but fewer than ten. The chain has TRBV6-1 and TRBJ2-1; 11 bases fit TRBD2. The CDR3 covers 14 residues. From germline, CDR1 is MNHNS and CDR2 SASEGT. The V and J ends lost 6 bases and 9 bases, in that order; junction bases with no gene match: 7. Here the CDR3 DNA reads TGTGCCAGCAGATGGGGACTAGCGGAGGCTGAGCAGTTCTTC. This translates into CASRWGLAEAEQFF.

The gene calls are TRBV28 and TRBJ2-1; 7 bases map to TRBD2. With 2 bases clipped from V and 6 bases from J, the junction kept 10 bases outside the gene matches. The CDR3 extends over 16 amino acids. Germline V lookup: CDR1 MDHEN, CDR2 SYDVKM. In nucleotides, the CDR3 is TGTGCCAGCAGTTTACTTGGACTAGGGTACAGCAATGAGCAGTTCTTC. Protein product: CASSLLGLGYSNEQFF.

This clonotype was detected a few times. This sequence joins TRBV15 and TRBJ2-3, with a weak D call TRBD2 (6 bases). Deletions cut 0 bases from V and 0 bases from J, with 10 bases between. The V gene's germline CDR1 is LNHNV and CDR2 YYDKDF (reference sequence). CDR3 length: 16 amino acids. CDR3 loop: CATSRDKGGSTDTQYF. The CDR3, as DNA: TGTGCCACCAGCAGAGATAAGGGAGGCAGCACAGATACGCAGTATTTT.

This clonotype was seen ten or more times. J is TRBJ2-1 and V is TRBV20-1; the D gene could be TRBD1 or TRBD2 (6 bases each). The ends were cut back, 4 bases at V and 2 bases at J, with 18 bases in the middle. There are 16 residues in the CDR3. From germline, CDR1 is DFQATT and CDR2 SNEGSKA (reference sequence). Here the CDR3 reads CSATGGDTATYNEQFF. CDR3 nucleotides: TGCAGTGCTACCGGCGGGGACACAGCGACCTACAATGAGCAGTTCTTC.

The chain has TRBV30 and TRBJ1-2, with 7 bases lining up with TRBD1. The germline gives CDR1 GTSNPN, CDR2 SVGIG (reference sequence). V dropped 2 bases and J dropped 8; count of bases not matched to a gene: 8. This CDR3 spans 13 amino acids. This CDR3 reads CAWSPSGGHGYTF. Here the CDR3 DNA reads TGTGCCTGGAGTCCTTCAGGGGGTCACGGCTACACCTTC.

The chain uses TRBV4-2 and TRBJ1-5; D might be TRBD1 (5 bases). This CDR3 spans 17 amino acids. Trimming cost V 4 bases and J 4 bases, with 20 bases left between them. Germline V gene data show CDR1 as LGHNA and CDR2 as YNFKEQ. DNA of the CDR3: TGTGCCAGCAGCCCCGATGTACTTCAGGGAGTGAATCAGCCCCAGCATTTT. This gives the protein CASSPDVLQGVNQPQHF.

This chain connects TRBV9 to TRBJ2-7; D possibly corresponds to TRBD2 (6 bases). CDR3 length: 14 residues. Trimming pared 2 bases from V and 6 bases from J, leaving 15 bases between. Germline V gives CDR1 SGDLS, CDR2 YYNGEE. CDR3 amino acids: CASSVAGSIGEQYF. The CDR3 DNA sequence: TGTGCCAGCAGCGTGGCCGGGAGCATAGGCGAGCAGTACTTC.

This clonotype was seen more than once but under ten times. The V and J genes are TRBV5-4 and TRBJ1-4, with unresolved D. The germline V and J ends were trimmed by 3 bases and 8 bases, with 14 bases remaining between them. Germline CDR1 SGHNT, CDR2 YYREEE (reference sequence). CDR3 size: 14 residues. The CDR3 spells CASSSTARGEKLFF. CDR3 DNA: TGTGCCAGCAGCTCGACTGCAAGAGGGGAAAAACTGTTTTTT.

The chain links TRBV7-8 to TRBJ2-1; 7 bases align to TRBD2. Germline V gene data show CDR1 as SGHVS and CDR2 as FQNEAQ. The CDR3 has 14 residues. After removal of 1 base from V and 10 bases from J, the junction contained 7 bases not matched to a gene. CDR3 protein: CASSLGGSTREQFF. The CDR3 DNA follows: TGTGCCAGCAGCTTAGGCGGGAGCACAAGGGAGCAGTTCTTC.

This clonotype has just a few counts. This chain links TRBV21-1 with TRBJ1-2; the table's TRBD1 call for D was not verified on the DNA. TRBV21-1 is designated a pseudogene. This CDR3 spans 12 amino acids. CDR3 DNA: TGTGCCAGCAGCAAAGCGGGGGGCGGCTACACCTTC. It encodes CASSKAGGGYTF.

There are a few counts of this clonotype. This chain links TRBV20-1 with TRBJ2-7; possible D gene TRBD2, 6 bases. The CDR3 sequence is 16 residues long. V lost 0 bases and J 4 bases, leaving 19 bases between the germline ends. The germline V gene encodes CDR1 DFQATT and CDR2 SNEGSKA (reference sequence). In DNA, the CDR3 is TGCAGTGCTAGAGATGCCGGTAGCGGAGGAGTTTACGAGCAGTACTTC. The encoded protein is CSARDAGSGGVYEQYF.

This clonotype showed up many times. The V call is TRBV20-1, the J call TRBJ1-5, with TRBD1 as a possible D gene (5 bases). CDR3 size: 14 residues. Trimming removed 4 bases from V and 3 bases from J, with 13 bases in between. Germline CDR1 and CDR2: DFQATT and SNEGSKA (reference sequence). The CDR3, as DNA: TGCAGTGCTAAGTTAGGGGACTACAATCAGCCCCAGCATTTT. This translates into CSAKLGDYNQPQHF.